The next 16 T cell receptor beta chains were all read from a single sample in a study of tumor-infiltrating lymphocytes in primary liver carcinoma. From 400 to 500 ng total RNA, TCR beta cDNA was generated with a primer in the constant region. ARM-PCR was slightly modified, and three nested multiplex PCR rounds with it gave rise to the TCR beta libraries. Running around 9 cycles apiece, the first two PCR rounds relied on TRBV1-TRBV30 forward primers together with a C-beta reverse primer. TCRdb passed the multiplex PCR reads through MiXCR, listing each CDR3 protein once. The table records around 40,000 distinct CDR3 sequences, about three quarters of them present only once. From unsorted bulk tissue weighing roughly 17-31 mg, DNA and RNA were co-extracted. Material for sequencing was liver tumor tissue from sampling region 2. Specified subset: tumor region T2, inferior pole. These receptors came from a middle-aged man with primary liver carcinoma and hepatitis B virus infection.

The V and J genes are TRBV28 and TRBJ1-5, with 9 bases lining up with TRBD1. Germline V gives CDR1 MDHEN, CDR2 SYDVKM. CDR3 length: 16 residues. DNA for the CDR3: TGTGGGAGCACCTTCGACAGGGGGGCCTCCAATCAGCCCCAGCATTTT. Amino acids: CGSTFDRGASNQPQHF.

This rearrangement joins TRBV20-1 to TRBJ1-2; no clear D. CDR3 length equals 15 residues. CDR1 DFQATT and CDR2 SNEGSKA come from the germline V gene (reference sequence). Trimming took 3 bases from V and 4 from J, leaving 18 bases between them. The CDR3 here is CSASDPAREGYGYTF. CDR3 in DNA: TGCAGTGCTAGCGATCCCGCCCGGGAAGGCTATGGCTACACCTTC.

This clonotype has a count of ten or more. The genes are TRBV20-1 and TRBJ2-1; D gene uncertain. Trimming removed 5 bases from V and 3 bases from J, with 11 bases in between. Per the germline V gene, CDR1 is DFQATT and CDR2 is SNEGSKA (reference sequence). This CDR3 is 13 amino acids long. DNA of the CDR3: TGCAGTGCTCGGCGGCTGAACTACAATGAGCAGTTCTTC. This codes for CSARRLNYNEQFF.

This clonotype was detected only once. One end of the junction fails to match germline, which may point to a read error. The DNA of the CDR3 is TGTACCAGCAGCTCAGATCTGGGGGTGGTTCAGCCCCAGCATTTT. Residues: CTSSSDLGVVQPQHF. V gene TRBV11-3 combines with J gene TRBJ1-5, with TRBD1 as a possible D gene (5 bases). Per germline, CDR1 SGHNT and CDR2 YENEEA. The CDR3 is 15 residues long.

Turning to this clonotype: The junction departs from germline at one end; a sequencing error may be responsible. In DNA, the CDR3 is TGTGCCAGCAGCTTGGCTAGCAGCACAGATATGCAGTATTTT. Translated, it gives CASSLASSTDMQYF. The chain combines TRBV5-4 with TRBJ2-3; a possible D gene is TRBD2 (5 bases). CDR3 length equals 14 residues. The germline V gene encodes CDR1 SGHNT and CDR2 YYREEE (reference sequence).

This chain links TRBV28 with TRBJ2-1; TRBD2 aligns across 8 bases. CDR1 MDHEN and CDR2 SYDVKM come from the germline V gene. V shed 8 bases, J shed 16 bases, and the junction held 16 bases outside the gene matches. The CDR3 extends over 13 amino acids. The CDR3 region has the DNA TGTGCCAGCTGGATACGGGGGGGCAATGAGCGCTTCTTC. Its translation is CASWIRGGNERFF.

A remark on this clonotype: Compared with germline, one end of the junction differs, possibly owing to a read error. The chain couples TRBV28 to TRBJ1-5; the D call may be TRBD1 or TRBD2 (5 bases each). The J call may be incorrect, as the DNA end agrees better with TRBJ2-3. The germline CDR1 and CDR2 sequences are MDHEN and SYDVKM. This CDR3 is 14 amino acids long. The CDR3 DNA reads as TGTGCCTGCAGTTTCCAGGGAGCTACTCAGCCCCAGTATTTT. It specifies CACSFQGATQPQYF.

The chain recombines TRBV14 with TRBJ2-5; TRBD2 is a possible D gene (6 bases). Between the trimmed V and J ends, which lost 5 bases and 10 bases, there was a span of 20 bases. The CDR3 is 14 residues long. In germline, CDR1 is SGHDN, CDR2 FVKESK. CDR3 coding DNA: TGTGCCAGCAGCTCGACCTTGGGGCGGGAAATCCAGTACTTC. Its protein product is CASSSTLGREIQYF.

For this clonotype: A junction boundary mismatches the germline segment, possibly from a read error. The V and J genes are TRBV11-2 and TRBJ2-6; D is possibly TRBD1 (6 bases). Germline CDR1 SGHAT, CDR2 FQNNGV. The CDR3 contains 14 residues. The CDR3 nucleotides are TGTGCCAGCAGCTTAGTAGGGGGTGCCAACGCCCTGACTTTC. It translates to CASSLVGGANALTF.

A word on this clonotype: A much larger clonotype is one base distant, so this may be a read error. V gene TRBV5-1 combines with J gene TRBJ1-1; TRBD1 matches 9 bases. The CDR3 loop spans 17 amino acids. Germline V gene lookup returns CDR1 SGHRS and CDR2 YFSETQ. The junction had 13 bases not matched to a gene; V was cut back by 4 bases and J by 3 bases. CDR3 sequence: CASSLSPPGQGHTEAFF. CDR3 bases: TGCGCCAGCAGCCTCAGCCCCCCGGGACAGGGACACACTGAAGCTTTCTTT.

A few counts support this clonotype. A much larger clonotype is one base distant, so this may be a read error. The CDR3 carries no conserved terminal phenylalanine or tryptophan, so it likely arises from a read error. This sequence joins TRBV5-4 and TRBJ2-5; 9 bases align to TRBD1. The CDR3 length is 17 residues. Germline loops: CDR1 SGHNT, CDR2 YYREEE (reference sequence). V gave up 0 bases and J gave up 5 bases; unmatched junction bases: 11. The CDR3 here is CASSLGPGQGGTETQYL. CDR3 in DNA: TGTGCCAGCAGCTTGGGCCCGGGACAGGGCGGGACCGAGACCCAGTACCTC.

This clonotype was counted a few times. A single base separates this from a much larger clone, so it may be a read error. This sequence joins TRBV25-1 and TRBJ2-2; possible D gene TRBD1, 6 bases. The CDR3 extends over 12 amino acids. The germline CDR1 and CDR2 sequences are MGHDK and SYGVNS. V was cut by 11 bases and J by 6 bases, with 13 bases left in between. Here the CDR3 reads CARGGRAGELFF. The CDR3 coding sequence is TGTGCCCGTGGGGGCAGAGCCGGGGAGCTGTTTTTT.

Within the sample, this clonotype is medium-sized. J is TRBJ2-1 and V is TRBV14; D could derive from TRBD1 or TRBD2 (5 bases each). Trimming stripped 1 base from V and 12 bases from J, with 16 bases between. Germline CDR1 SGHDN, CDR2 FVKESK. This CDR3 is built from 14 residues. The CDR3 nucleotides are TGTGCCAGCAGCCAAGGAAGGGCGTCGAGGGGGCAGTTCTTC. Amino acid sequence: CASSQGRASRGQFF.

Regarding this clonotype: At one boundary the junction diverges from the germline segment, which might be a read error. The V call is TRBV25-1, the J call TRBJ1-4; D not resolved. Germline loops: CDR1 MGHDK, CDR2 SYGVNS. There are 14 residues in the CDR3. CDR3 residues: CASMPVRTNGKLFF. The CDR3 nucleotides read TGTGCCAGCATGCCCGTACGGACTAATGGAAAACTGTTTTTT.

In its sample, this clonotype was seen a few times. The chain has TRBV11-2 and TRBJ2-6; TRBD1 matches at 8 bases. V shed 5 bases and J 1 base; nucleotides not matched to a gene: 19. This CDR3 contains 21 residues. CDR1 and CDR2 from the germline V gene are SGHAT and FQNNGV. The CDR3 is CASSMRGDRGISLSGANVLTF. The DNA of the CDR3 is TGTGCCAGCAGCATGAGGGGAGACAGGGGCATTTCCTTATCTGGGGCCAACGTCCTGACTTTC.

The V and J genes are TRBV14 and TRBJ2-7; D call uncertain. CDR1 and CDR2 from the germline V gene are SGHDN and FVKESK. The CDR3 has 13 residues. With 1 base removed from V and 10 bases from J, the gap between germline ends came to 14 bases. Written as DNA, the CDR3 is TGTGCCAGCAGCCAAGGGACGGCGTCCGAACAGTACTTC. Protein product: CASSQGTASEQYF.